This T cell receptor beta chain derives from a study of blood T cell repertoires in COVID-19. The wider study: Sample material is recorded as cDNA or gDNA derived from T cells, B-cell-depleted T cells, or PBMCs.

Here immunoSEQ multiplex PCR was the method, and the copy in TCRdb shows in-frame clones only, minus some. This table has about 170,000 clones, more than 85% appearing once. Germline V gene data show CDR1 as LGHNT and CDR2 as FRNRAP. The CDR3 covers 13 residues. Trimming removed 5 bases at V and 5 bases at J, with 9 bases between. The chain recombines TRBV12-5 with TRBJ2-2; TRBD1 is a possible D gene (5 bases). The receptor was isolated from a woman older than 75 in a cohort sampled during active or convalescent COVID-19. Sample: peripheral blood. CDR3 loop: CASGIRGTGELFF. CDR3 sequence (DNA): TGTGCTAGTGGTATAAGGGGTACCGGGGAGCTGTTTTTT.